Listed here are 15 T cell receptor beta chains from one sample, sequenced in a study of T cell changes during pregnancy in multiple sclerosis (dated by TCRdb to about 2019). Libraries were prepared through the immunoSEQ multiplex PCR assay. Entries here come from immuneACCESS through TCRdb and include only in-frame sequences with V and J called. Some clones fail to appear in such tables; in the studies checked, an unresolved V gene covers under half of the shortfall, and the cause of the remainder is unknown. The sample table holds some 110,000 clones, of which 90% to 95% were seen once. Of the sample, about 1.6% is held by the ten largest clones. This specimen consisted of peripheral blood, obtained in the third trimester of pregnancy. These receptors came from a female donor with multiple sclerosis, enrolled in a pregnancy study.

This chain's CDR3 is CASSPQRFQETQYF. The DNA for the CDR3 is TGTGCCAGCTCACCACAACGGTTCCAAGAGACCCAGTACTTC. The chain joins TRBV18 to TRBJ2-5; D unresolved. V was cut by 1 base and J by 1 base, with 7 bases left in between. This CDR3 region has 14 residues. The germline gives CDR1 KGHSH, CDR2 LQKENI.

V usage is TRBV6-4 and J usage is TRBJ1-2, with 7 bases identical to TRBD1. The CDR3 length is 15 residues. CDR1 is MRHNA, CDR2 SNTAGT, per germline. The trim removed 4 bases at V and 4 bases at J, leaving 9 bases unmatched. CDR3 bases: TGTGCCAGCAGTGTCGACAGGGTGGGCACCTATGGCTACACCTTC. Protein: CASSVDRVGTYGYTF.

The chain employs TRBV9 and TRBJ1-3; D might be TRBD1 (5 bases). The CDR3 has 16 residues. V shed 3 bases and J shed 1 base, with 14 bases lying between them. Germline CDR1 reads SGDLS; CDR2 reads YYNGEE. In DNA, the CDR3 is TGTGCCAGCAGCGACGTTGGGCAGGGATCTGGAAACACCATATATTTT. It encodes CASSDVGQGSGNTIYF.

V gene TRBV2 combines with J gene TRBJ2-7; no reliable D call. The CDR3 has 12 residues. Germline V gene data show CDR1 as SNHLY and CDR2 as FYNNEI. Trimming removed 7 bases from V and 0 bases from J, with 7 bases in between. As DNA, the CDR3 is TGTGCCAGCAATCTTAACTCCTACGAGCAGTACTTC. Amino acid sequence: CASNLNSYEQYF.

The chain is built from TRBV19 and TRBJ2-5; tentatively, D is TRBD1 (5 bases). The V gene lost 6 bases and the J gene lost 2 bases, with 16 bases spanning the gap. Germline CDR1 LNHDA, CDR2 SQIVND (reference sequence). This CDR3 spans 15 amino acids. The CDR3 DNA follows: TGTGCCAGTAGAAATTCAGACAGAGCGCAAGAGACCCAGTACTTC. Protein: CASRNSDRAQETQYF. The variable domain in full, with the rest retrieved from reference TRBV19 and TRBJ2-5, is DGGITQSPKYLFRKEGQNVTLSCEQNLNHDAMYWYRQDPGQGLRLIYYSQIVNDFQKGDIAEGYSVSREKKESFPLTVTSAQKNPTAFYLCASRNSDRAQETQYFGPGTRLLVL.

The chain employs TRBV5-1 and TRBJ2-5; 13 nucleotides line up with TRBD2. The CDR3 runs to 17 residues. Germline CDR1 SGHRS, CDR2 YFSETQ. Trimming cost V 2 bases and J 1 base; bases outside gene matches: 5. The DNA of the CDR3 is TGCGCCAGCAGCTTCGGACTAGCGGGGGAACTCCAAGAGACCCAGTACTTC. Protein: CASSFGLAGELQETQYF.

This clone was seen once. V gene TRBV5-1 combines with J gene TRBJ1-4, with a weak D call TRBD1 (6 bases). The germline V gene has CDR1 SGHRS and CDR2 YFSETQ. Trimming cost V 0 bases and J 0 bases, with 15 bases left between them. The CDR3 totals 18 residues. CDR3 in amino acids: CASSLAGQGHSTNEKLFF. In DNA form, the CDR3 reads TGCGCCAGCAGCTTGGCGGGCCAGGGGCACTCAACTAATGAAAAACTGTTTTTT. Based on the CDR3 plus reference TRBV5-1 and TRBJ1-4, the full variable domain is KAGVTQTPRYLIKTRGQQVTLSCSPISGHRSVSWYQQTPGQGLQFLFEYFSETQRNKGNFPGRFSGRQFSNSRSEMNVSTLELGDSALYLCASSLAGQGHSTNEKLFFGSGTQLSVL.

The rearrangement links TRBV5-1 to TRBJ1-3; TRBD1 agrees at 8 bases. The CDR3 runs to 21 residues. The V gene end was trimmed by 2 bases and the J gene end by 0 bases; junction bases not matched to a gene: 19. CDR1 is SGHRS, CDR2 YFSETQ, per germline. The CDR3 is CASSLGPGQANFLTSGNTIYF. The CDR3 DNA reads TGCGCCAGCAGCTTAGGCCCGGGACAGGCGAACTTCCTTACCTCTGGAAACACCATATATTTT. The full variable domain, completed using reference TRBV5-1 and TRBJ1-3, is KAGVTQTPRYLIKTRGQQVTLSCSPISGHRSVSWYQQTPGQGLQFLFEYFSETQRNKGNFPGRFSGRQFSNSRSEMNVSTLELGDSALYLCASSLGPGQANFLTSGNTIYFGEGSWLTVV.

This chain links TRBV4-1 with TRBJ2-3, with 9 bases lining up with TRBD2. The V gene's germline CDR1 is MGHRA and CDR2 YSYEKL. The CDR3 is 17 residues long. Trimming at V came to 4 bases and at J to 0 bases, leaving 8 bases not matched to a gene. CDR3 in amino acids: CASSPTGAGGSTDTQYF. As DNA, the CDR3 is TGCGCCAGCAGCCCTACCGGAGCGGGGGGTAGCACAGATACGCAGTATTTT.

The chain joins TRBV7-2 to TRBJ1-5; 7 bases are shared with TRBD1. Germline values: CDR1 SGHTA, CDR2 FQGNSA. V lost 7 bases and J lost 3; bases outside the gene matches: 6. The CDR3 covers 14 residues. The CDR3 sequence: CASTLGGSNQPQHF. In nucleotides, the CDR3 is TGTGCCAGCACGCTAGGGGGCTCCAATCAGCCCCAGCATTTT.

The chain combines TRBV15 with TRBJ2-3, with 11 nucleotides matching TRBD2. The junction had 8 bases not matched to a gene; V was cut back by 11 bases and J by 4 bases. CDR1 and CDR2 (germline): LNHNV, YYDKDF (reference sequence). CDR3 size: 14 residues. The CDR3 protein is CAVSGGALADTQYF. The CDR3 DNA reads as TGTGCCGTTAGCGGGGGGGCGTTAGCAGATACGCAGTATTTT.

This chain joins TRBV7-2 and TRBJ2-1, with D hard to call. V lost 3 bases to trimming and J lost 4 bases, with 19 bases between them. This CDR3 spans 17 amino acids. CDR1 is SGHTA, CDR2 FQGNSA, per germline. Here the CDR3 reads CASSFLSGAANYNEQFF. In DNA form, the CDR3 reads TGTGCCAGCAGCTTCCTGTCGGGTGCGGCTAATTACAATGAGCAGTTCTTC. The whole variable domain, remainder taken from reference TRBV7-2 and TRBJ2-1, is GAGVSQSPSNKVTEKGKDVELRCDPISGHTALYWYRQSLGQGLEFLIYFQGNSAPDKSGLPSDRFSAERTGGSVSTLTIQRTQQEDSAVYLCASSFLSGAANYNEQFFGPGTRLTVL.

The rearrangement links TRBV18 to TRBJ2-7, with TRBD2 as a possible D gene (5 bases). The germline V gene encodes CDR1 KGHSH and CDR2 LQKENI. Trimming took off 6 bases at V and 5 bases at J, with 8 bases between the two ends. The CDR3 is 11 amino acids. This chain's CDR3 is CASSDWNEQYF. The CDR3 coding sequence is TGTGCCAGCTCGGACTGGAACGAGCAGTACTTC.

The chain carries TRBV29-1 and TRBJ2-5; 7 bases align to TRBD1. The CDR3 has 10 amino acids. V shed 7 bases, J shed 4 bases, and the junction held 0 bases outside the gene matches. The V gene's germline CDR1 is SQVTM and CDR2 ANQGSEA. CDR3 coding DNA: TGCAGCGCAGGGGGAGAGACCCAGTACTTC. It codes for CSAGGETQYF.

This clone has only one observation. V usage is TRBV2 and J usage is TRBJ2-5, with 13 bases fitting TRBD2. Germline CDR1 and CDR2: SNHLY and FYNNEI. V gave up 6 bases and J gave up 5 bases; unmatched junction bases: 0. This CDR3 has 13 amino acids. CDR3 residues: CASRGLAGETQYF. The CDR3 bases are TGTGCCAGCAGGGGACTAGCGGGGGAGACCCAGTACTTC. Complete variable domain (other parts from reference TRBV2 and TRBJ2-5): EPEVTQTPSHQVTQMGQEVILRCVPISNHLYFYWYRQILGQKVEFLVSFYNNEISEKSEIFDDQFSVERPDGSNFTLKIRSTKLEDSAMYFCASRGLAGETQYFGPGTRLLVL.